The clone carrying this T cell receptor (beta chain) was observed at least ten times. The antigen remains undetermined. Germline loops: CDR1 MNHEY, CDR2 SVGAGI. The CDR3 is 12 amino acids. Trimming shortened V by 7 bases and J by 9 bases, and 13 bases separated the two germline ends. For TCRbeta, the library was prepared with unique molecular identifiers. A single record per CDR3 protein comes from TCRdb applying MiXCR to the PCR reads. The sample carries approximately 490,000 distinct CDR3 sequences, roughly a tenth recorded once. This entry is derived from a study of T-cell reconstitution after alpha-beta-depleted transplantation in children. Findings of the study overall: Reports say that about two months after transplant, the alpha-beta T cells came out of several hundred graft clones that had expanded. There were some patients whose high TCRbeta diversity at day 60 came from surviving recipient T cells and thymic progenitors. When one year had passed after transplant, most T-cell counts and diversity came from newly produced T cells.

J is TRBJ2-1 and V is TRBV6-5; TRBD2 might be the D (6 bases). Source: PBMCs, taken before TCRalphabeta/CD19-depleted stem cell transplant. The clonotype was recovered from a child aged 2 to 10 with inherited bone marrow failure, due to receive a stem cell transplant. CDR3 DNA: TGTGCCAGCAATCGCGGGGCCGGTGAGCAGTTCTTC. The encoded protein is CASNRGAGEQFF.